This TCR beta chain was profiled in a study of blood T cell repertoires in COVID-19. The wider study: Acute and convalescent COVID-19 specimens originated in the United States, Italy and Spain. In each case, the material was cDNA or gDNA derived from T cells, B-cell-depleted T cells, or PBMCs.

Assay: immunoSEQ multiplex PCR; the TCRdb copy retains only in-frame clones and omits some. The sample lists a few hundred thousand clones, 75% to 90% occurring once. This study enrolled people aged about 18 to 100 from around 26 US geographic areas. Donors of Cohort 3 who recovered were those that had two negative PCRs, clearance, or symptom resolution. CDR1 is WNHNN, CDR2 SYGVQD, per germline (reference sequence). Losses at the gene ends were 4 bases for V and 7 bases for J; bases not matched to a gene: 9. The CDR3 length is 14 residues. The sample comprised PBMCs or T cells enriched from blood (not recorded which). The chain recombines TRBV10-1 with TRBJ2-7, with 8 nucleotides matching TRBD2. The sequence derives from a man aged 25 to 40 who had recovered from COVID-19. The CDR3 DNA reads as TGCGCCAGCAGTGCTTCTCGGGGGGGAAGTGAGCAGTACTTC. Protein: CASSASRGGSEQYF.